This T cell receptor beta chain came from a study of T-cell memory formation after mild COVID-19. Germline CDR1 is KGHSH and CDR2 is LQKENI. This CDR3 region has 14 residues. With 0 bases removed from V and 6 bases from J, the gap between germline ends came to 10 bases. Overall study findings and caveats: Some clones that responded were present in memory (sampled pre-infection), which suggests cross-reactive memory joined.

About this clonotype: Its specificity is not known.

Barcoded TCR alpha and TCR beta cDNA libraries with UMIs came from 5'RACE using constant-segment primers. TCRdb fed the 5' RACE reads into MiXCR, producing one record per CDR3 protein. The data contain 150,000 to 200,000 distinct CDR3 sequences, approximately 10% of them singletons. This clonotype was sampled from a man between 18 and 35 years old who had mild COVID-19 (a few samples of this study predate the infection). Cell type and time point are not known. The rearrangement links TRBV18 to TRBJ2-3, with D unresolved. Sequenced: PBMCs or a T cell subset sorted from them (not recorded which). CDR3 nucleotide sequence: TGTGCCAGCTCACCACCGTACAATCGGGATACGCAGTATTTT. The encoded protein is CASSPPYNRDTQYF.